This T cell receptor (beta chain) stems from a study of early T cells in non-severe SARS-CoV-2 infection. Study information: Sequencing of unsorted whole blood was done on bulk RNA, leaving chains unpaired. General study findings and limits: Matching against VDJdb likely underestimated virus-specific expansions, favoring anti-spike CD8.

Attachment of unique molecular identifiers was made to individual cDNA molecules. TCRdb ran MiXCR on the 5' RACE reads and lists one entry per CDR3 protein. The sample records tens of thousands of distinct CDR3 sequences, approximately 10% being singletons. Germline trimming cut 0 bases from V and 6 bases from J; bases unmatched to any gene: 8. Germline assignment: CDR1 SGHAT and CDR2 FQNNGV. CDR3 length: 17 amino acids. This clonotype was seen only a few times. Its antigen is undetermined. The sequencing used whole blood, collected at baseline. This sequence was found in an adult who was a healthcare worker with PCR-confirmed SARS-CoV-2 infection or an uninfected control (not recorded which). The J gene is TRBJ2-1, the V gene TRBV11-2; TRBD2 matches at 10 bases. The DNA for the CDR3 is TGTGCCAGCAGCTTAGATCGAAGCGGGGGGGACCGCAATGAGCAGTTCTTC. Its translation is CASSLDRSGGDRNEQFF.